The 8 T cell receptor beta chains below come from one sample, sequenced in a study of beta chain features in type 1 diabetes. TCRB transcripts that were expressed got sequenced, as all of the isolated RNA had been reverse transcribed. Repertoires were generated with immunoSEQ multiplex PCR, while TCRdb's copy carries only in-frame clones and drops some. The table shows some 410,000 clones, with approximately 10% occurring only once. The specimen was naive CD4+ T cells from blood. The receptors were sampled from a woman younger than 35 in good health.

The sample holds a few counts of this clone. The genes are TRBV9 and TRBJ1-1; 8 bases map to TRBD1. Trimming at V came to 2 bases and at J to 8 bases, leaving 5 bases not matched to a gene. Germline assignment: CDR1 SGDLS and CDR2 YYNGEE. CDR3 length: 13 residues. The DNA for the CDR3 is TGTGCCAGCAGCGTTAGGGACAGGAGCGAAGCTTTCTTT. Residues: CASSVRDRSEAFF.

The rearrangement uses TRBV21-1 and TRBJ2-3; whether TRBD2, the table's D call, matches the DNA was not checked. TRBV21-1 is reported as a pseudogene. This CDR3 has 14 amino acids. As DNA, the CDR3 is TGTGCCAGCCGTGCGGGTACTAGCACAGATACGCAGTATTTT. Translating it yields CASRAGTSTDTQYF.

The J gene is TRBJ1-1, the V gene TRBV19, with D uncertain. Looked up from germline, CDR1 is LNHDA and CDR2 is SQIVND (reference sequence). The length of the CDR3 is 13 residues. The ends were cut back, 5 bases at V and 1 base at J, with 8 bases in the middle. The CDR3 DNA follows: TGTGCCAGTAGTCCCGAGGGGAACACTGAAGCTTTCTTT. Protein sequence: CASSPEGNTEAFF.

This chain uses TRBV2 with TRBJ2-1, with 8 bases that match TRBD1. Germline CDR1 and CDR2: SNHLY and FYNNEI. The CDR3 extends over 15 amino acids. V trimming: 6 bases; J trimming: 3 bases; junction bases outside the gene matches: 7. The CDR3 spells CASRADRELYNEQFF. CDR3 in DNA: TGTGCCAGCAGGGCGGACAGGGAACTCTACAATGAGCAGTTCTTC.

This clone was picked up a small number of times. V and J are TRBV28 and TRBJ2-5; D is ambiguous. The CDR3 spans 12 residues. Germline lookup yields CDR1 MDHEN and CDR2 SYDVKM. The V end was cut by 6 bases, the J end by 2 bases, with 7 bases between. The DNA of the CDR3 is TGTGCCAGCAGCCAACGACAAGAGACCCAGTACTTC. Its protein is CASSQRQETQYF.

This clone was picked up a small number of times. The CDR3 nucleotides read TGTGCCACCAGCAGATACAGGACGGTGCGCGAGACCCAGTACTTC. This codes for CATSRYRTVRETQYF. This chain uses TRBV15 with TRBJ2-5, with D perhaps TRBD1 (5 bases). V lost 2 bases, J lost 5 bases, and 15 bases lay in between. Germline lookup yields CDR1 LNHNV and CDR2 YYDKDF (reference sequence). This CDR3 is 15 amino acids long.

This clone has more than one count but fewer than ten. The chain is built from TRBV5-1 and TRBJ2-3; TRBD2 matches at 11 bases. The CDR3 contains 17 residues. J lost 2 bases, V lost 1 base, and 6 bases had no gene match. Germline CDR1 SGHRS, CDR2 YFSETQ. The CDR3 DNA reads as TGCGCCAGCAGCTTGTCTCTAGCGGGGGGACACACAGATACGCAGTATTTT. Its translation is CASSLSLAGGHTDTQYF. Using reference TRBV5-1 and TRBJ2-3 for the parts outside the CDR3, the full variable domain is KAGVTQTPRYLIKTRGQQVTLSCSPISGHRSVSWYQQTPGQGLQFLFEYFSETQRNKGNFPGRFSGRQFSNSRSEMNVSTLELGDSALYLCASSLSLAGGHTDTQYFGPGTRLTVL.

The chain recombines TRBV7-2 with TRBJ2-7; D not resolved. There are 13 residues in the CDR3. CDR1 and CDR2 from the germline V gene are SGHTA and FQGNSA. The V and J ends lost 5 bases and 7 bases respectively, with 15 bases between them. This CDR3 reads CASSPGRIREQYF. CDR3 nucleotides: TGTGCCAGCAGCCCCGGGCGGATAAGGGAGCAGTACTTC.